This T cell receptor beta chain was sequenced for a study of glioma-infiltrating T cells after dendritic cell vaccination. Study at large: Samples are from glioblastoma patients in Phase I and II dendritic cell vaccine trials.

The PCR used 60 V beta and 13 J beta primers. Profiled with immunoSEQ multiplex PCR; TCRdb holds only in-frame clones, not every one. The profile covers 80,000 to 100,000 clones, with approximately 84% appearing a single time and under 6.5% taken by the ten largest. Time point reported: after dendritic cell vaccination, including at tumor progression/relapse. V was shortened by 1 base and J by 8 bases, with 23 bases between the two germline ends. The CDR3 has 17 amino acids. The germline V gene encodes CDR1 SGHTA and CDR2 FQGNSA. This specimen consisted of blood, obtained after dendritic cell vaccination. The chain joins TRBV7-2 to TRBJ1-2; TRBD1 is a possible D gene (5 bases). The receptor was derived from a human donor with glioblastoma. CDR3 sequence (DNA): TGTGCCAGCAGCTTAGGGGGGAGGAGGGCCCAATTAAGGGGCTACACCTTC. Translation: CASSLGGRRAQLRGYTF.